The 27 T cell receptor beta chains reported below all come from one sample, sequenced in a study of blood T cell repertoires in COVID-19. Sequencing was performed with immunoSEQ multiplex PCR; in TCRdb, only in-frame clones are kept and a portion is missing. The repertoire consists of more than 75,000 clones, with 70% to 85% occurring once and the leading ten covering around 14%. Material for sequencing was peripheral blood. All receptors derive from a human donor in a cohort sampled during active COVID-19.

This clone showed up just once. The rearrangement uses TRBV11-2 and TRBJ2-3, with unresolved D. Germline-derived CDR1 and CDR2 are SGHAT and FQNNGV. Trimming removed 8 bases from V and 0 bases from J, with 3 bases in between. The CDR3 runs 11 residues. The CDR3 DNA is TGTGCCAGCGGCAGCACAGATACGCAGTATTTT. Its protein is CASGSTDTQYF.

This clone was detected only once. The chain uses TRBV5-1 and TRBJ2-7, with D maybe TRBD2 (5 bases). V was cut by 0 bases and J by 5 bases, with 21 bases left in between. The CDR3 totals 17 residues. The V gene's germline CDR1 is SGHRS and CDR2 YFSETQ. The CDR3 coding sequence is TGCGCCAGCAGCTTGGCCCCATTGGGGAGCCAAGCCGACGAGCAGTACTTC. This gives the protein CASSLAPLGSQADEQYF. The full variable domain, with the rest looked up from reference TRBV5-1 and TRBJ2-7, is KAGVTQTPRYLIKTRGQQVTLSCSPISGHRSVSWYQQTPGQGLQFLFEYFSETQRNKGNFPGRFSGRQFSNSRSEMNVSTLELGDSALYLCASSLAPLGSQADEQYFGPGTRLTVT.

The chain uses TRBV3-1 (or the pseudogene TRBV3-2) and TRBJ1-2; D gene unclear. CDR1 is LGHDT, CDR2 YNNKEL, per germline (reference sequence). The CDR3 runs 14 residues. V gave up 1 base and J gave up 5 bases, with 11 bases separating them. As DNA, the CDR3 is TGTGCCAGCAGCCAAGTCGGGAATCCATATGGCTACACCTTC. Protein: CASSQVGNPYGYTF.

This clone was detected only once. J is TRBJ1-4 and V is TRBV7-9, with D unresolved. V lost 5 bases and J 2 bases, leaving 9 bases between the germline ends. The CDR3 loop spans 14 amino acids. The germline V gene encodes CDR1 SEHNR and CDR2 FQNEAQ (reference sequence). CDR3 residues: CASSPGVTNEKLFF. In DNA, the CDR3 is TGTGCCAGCAGCCCCGGGGTTACTAATGAAAAACTGTTTTTT.

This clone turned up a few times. The chain's CDR3 is CASSRGQGNQPQHF. The CDR3 DNA sequence: TGTGCCAGCAGCAGAGGACAGGGGAATCAGCCCCAGCATTTT. The V call is TRBV7-8, the J call TRBJ1-5; the match to TRBD1 covers 9 bases. This CDR3 comprises 14 residues. Germline assignment: CDR1 SGHVS and CDR2 FQNEAQ. The J segment lost 4 bases and the V segment lost 5 bases, leaving 3 bases of the junction unmatched.

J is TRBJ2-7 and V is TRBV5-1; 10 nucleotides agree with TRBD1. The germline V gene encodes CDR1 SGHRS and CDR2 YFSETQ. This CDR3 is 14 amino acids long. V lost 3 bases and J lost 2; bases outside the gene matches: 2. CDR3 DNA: TGCGCCAGCAGCTGGGGGACAGGGGCCTACGAGCAGTACTTC. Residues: CASSWGTGAYEQYF.

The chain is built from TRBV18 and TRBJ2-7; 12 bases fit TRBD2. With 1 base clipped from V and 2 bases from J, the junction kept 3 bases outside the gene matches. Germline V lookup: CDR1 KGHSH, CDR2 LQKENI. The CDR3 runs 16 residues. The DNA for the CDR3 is TGTGCCAGCTCACCACGTTCTAGCGGGGGGGCCTACGAGCAGTACTTC. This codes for CASSPRSSGGAYEQYF.

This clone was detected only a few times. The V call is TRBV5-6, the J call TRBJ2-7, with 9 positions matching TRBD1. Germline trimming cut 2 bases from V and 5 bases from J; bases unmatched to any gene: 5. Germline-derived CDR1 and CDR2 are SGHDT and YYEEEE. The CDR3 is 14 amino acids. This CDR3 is CASSLTGQGNEQYF. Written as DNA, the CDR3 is TGTGCCAGCAGCTTAACCGGACAGGGGAACGAGCAGTACTTC. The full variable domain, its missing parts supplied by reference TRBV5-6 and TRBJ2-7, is DAGVTQSPTHLIKTRGQQVTLRCSPKSGHDTVSWYQQALGQGPQFIFQYYEEEERQRGNFPDRFSGHQFPNYSSELNVNALLLGDSALYLCASSLTGQGNEQYFGPGTRLTVT.

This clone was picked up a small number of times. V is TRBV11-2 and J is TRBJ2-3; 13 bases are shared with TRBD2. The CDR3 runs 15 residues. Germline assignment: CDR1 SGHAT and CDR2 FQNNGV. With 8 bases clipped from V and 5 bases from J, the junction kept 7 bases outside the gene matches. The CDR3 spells CASAKTSGGRDTQYF. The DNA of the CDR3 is TGTGCCAGCGCTAAGACTAGCGGGGGGCGAGATACGCAGTATTTT. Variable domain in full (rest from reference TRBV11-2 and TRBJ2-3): EAGVAQSPRYKIIEKRQSVAFWCNPISGHATLYWYQQILGQGPKLLIQFQNNGVVDDSQLPKDRFSAERLKGVDSTLKIQPAKLEDSAVYLCASAKTSGGRDTQYFGPGTRLTVL.

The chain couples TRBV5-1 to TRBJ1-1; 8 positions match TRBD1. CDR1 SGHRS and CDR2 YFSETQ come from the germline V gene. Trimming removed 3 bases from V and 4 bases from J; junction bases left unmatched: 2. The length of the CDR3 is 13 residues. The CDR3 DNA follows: TGCGCCAGCAGCTGGACAGGGTTCACTGAAGCTTTCTTT. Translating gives CASSWTGFTEAFF.

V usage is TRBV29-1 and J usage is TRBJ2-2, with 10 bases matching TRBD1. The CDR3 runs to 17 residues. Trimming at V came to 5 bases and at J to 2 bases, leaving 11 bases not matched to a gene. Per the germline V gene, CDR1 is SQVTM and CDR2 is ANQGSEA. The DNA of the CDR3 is TGCAGCGTTCTTCCAAGGGGACAGGGGCCTAACACCGGGGAGCTGTTTTTT. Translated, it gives CSVLPRGQGPNTGELFF.

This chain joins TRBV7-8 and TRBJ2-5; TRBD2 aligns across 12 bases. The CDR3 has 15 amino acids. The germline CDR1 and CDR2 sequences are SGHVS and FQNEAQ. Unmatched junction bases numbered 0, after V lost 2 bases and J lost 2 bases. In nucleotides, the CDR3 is TGTGCCAGCAGCTTAACTAGCGGGGGGCAAGAGACCCAGTACTTC. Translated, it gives CASSLTSGGQETQYF.

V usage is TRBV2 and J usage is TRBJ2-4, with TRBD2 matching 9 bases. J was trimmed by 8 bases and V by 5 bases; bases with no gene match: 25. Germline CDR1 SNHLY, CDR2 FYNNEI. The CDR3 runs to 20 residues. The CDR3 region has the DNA TGTGCCAGCAGTATAAAGGACAGGTACTCCATAATTCCTAGCGGGGACATTCAGTACTTC. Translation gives CASSIKDRYSIIPSGDIQYF. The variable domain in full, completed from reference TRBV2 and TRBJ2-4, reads EPEVTQTPSHQVTQMGQEVILRCVPISNHLYFYWYRQILGQKVEFLVSFYNNEISEKSEIFDDQFSVERPDGSNFTLKIRSTKLEDSAMYFCASSIKDRYSIIPSGDIQYFGAGTRLSVL.

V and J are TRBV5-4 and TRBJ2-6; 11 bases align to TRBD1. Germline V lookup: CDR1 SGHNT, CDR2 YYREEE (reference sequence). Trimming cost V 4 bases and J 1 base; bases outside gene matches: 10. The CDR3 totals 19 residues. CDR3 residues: CASSPGAGTGGSGANVLTF. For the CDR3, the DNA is TGTGCCAGCAGCCCGGGGGCAGGGACAGGGGGATCTGGGGCCAACGTCCTGACTTTC.

The CDR3, as DNA: TGTGCCACCCGAAATGGACAGGACCAAGCTTTCTTT. Protein product: CATRNGQDQAFF. The rearrangement uses TRBV6-5 and TRBJ1-1, with 7 bases that match TRBD1. This CDR3 has 12 residues. Germline lookup yields CDR1 MNHEY and CDR2 SVGAGI. Trimming cost V 10 bases and J 9 bases; bases outside gene matches: 11.

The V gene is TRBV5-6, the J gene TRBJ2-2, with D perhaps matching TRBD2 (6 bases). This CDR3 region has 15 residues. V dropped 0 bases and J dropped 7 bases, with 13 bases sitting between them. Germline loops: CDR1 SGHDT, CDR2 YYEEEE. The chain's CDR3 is CASSLDAGSSGELFF. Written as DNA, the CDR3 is TGTGCCAGCAGCTTGGATGCGGGGTCGAGCGGGGAGCTGTTTTTT.

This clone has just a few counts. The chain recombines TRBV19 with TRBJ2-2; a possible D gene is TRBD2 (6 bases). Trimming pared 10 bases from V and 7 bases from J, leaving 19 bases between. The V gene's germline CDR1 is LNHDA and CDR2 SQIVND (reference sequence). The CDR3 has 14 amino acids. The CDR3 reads CATSPLGGIGELFF. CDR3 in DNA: TGTGCCACATCACCCCTCGGAGGGATCGGGGAGCTGTTTTTT.

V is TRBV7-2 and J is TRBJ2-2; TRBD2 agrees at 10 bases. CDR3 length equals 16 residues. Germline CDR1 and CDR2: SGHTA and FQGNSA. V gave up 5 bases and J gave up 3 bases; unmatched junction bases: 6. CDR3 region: CASSQGLAAYTGELFF. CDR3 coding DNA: TGTGCCAGCAGCCAAGGACTAGCGGCGTACACCGGGGAGCTGTTTTTT.

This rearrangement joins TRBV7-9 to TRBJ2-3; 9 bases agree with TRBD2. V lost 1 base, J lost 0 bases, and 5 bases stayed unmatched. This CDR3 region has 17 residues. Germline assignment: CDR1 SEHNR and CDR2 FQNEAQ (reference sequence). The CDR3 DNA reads TGTGCCAGCAGCTTAGGTCTAGCGGGGAAAAGCACAGATACGCAGTATTTT. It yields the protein CASSLGLAGKSTDTQYF. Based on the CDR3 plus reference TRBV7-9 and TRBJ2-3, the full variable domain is DTGVSQNPRHKITKRGQNVTFRCDPISEHNRLYWYRQTLGQGPEFLTYFQNEAQLEKSRLLSDRFSAERPKGSFSTLEIQRTEQGDSAMYLCASSLGLAGKSTDTQYFGPGTRLTVL.

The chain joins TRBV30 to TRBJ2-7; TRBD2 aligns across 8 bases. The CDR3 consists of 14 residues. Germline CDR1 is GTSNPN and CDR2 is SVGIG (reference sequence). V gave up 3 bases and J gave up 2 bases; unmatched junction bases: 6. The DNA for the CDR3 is TGTGCCTGGAGGAGATCGGGGGGGACCTACGAGCAGTACTTC. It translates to CAWRRSGGTYEQYF.

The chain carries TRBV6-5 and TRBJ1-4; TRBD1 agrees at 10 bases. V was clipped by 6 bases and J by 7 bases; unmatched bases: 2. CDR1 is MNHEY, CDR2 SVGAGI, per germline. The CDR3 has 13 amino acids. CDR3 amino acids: CASRGQGPEKLFF. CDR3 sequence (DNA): TGTGCCAGCAGGGGACAGGGGCCTGAAAAACTGTTTTTT.

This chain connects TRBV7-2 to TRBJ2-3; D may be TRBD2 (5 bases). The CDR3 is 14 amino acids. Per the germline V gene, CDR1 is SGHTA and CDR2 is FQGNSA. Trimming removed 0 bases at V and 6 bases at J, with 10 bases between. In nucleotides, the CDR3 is TGTGCCAGCAGCTTAGCCCGGGGAACTGATACGCAGTATTTT. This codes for CASSLARGTDTQYF.

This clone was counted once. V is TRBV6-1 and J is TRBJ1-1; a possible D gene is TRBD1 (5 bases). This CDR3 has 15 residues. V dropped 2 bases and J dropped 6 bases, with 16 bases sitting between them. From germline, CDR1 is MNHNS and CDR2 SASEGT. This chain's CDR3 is CASSETGEGVAEAFF. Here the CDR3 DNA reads TGTGCCAGCAGTGAAACCGGCGAAGGGGTTGCTGAAGCTTTCTTT.

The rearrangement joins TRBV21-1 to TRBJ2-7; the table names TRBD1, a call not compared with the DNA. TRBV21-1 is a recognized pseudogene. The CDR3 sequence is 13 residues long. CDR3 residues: CASSKAGGNEQYF. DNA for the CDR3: TGTGCCAGCAGCAAAGCAGGGGGCAACGAGCAGTACTTC.

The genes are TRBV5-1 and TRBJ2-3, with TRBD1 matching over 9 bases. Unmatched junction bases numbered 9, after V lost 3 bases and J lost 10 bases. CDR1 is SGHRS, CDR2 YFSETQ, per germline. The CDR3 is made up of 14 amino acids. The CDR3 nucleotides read TGCGCCAGCAGCTGGGGACAGGGAGGCCAAGCGCAGTATTTT. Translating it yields CASSWGQGGQAQYF.

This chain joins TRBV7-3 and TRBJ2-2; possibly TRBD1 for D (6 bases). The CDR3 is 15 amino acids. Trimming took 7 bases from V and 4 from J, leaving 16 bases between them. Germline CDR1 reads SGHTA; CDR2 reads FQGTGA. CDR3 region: CASTITGSLTGELFF. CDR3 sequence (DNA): TGTGCCAGCACCATAACAGGGAGCCTCACCGGGGAGCTGTTTTTT.

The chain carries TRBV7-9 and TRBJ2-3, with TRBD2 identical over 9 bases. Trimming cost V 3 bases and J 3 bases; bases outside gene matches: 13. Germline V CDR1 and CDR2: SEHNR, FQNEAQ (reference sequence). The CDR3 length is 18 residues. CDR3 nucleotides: TGTGCCAGCAGCTTTGACCGGTCGTGGCGGGGGGGGACAGATACGCAGTATTTT. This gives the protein CASSFDRSWRGGTDTQYF.